This T cell receptor beta chain was documented in a study of blood T cell repertoires in COVID-19. Study background: PBMCs, B-cell-depleted T cells, or T cells were the source of the cDNA or gDNA that made up the material.

Some clones are missing from TCRdb's copy, which holds only in-frame ones; the method was immunoSEQ multiplex PCR. The data hold around 100,000 clones, with roughly 85% observed a single time. Trimming removed 6 bases from V and 6 bases from J; junction bases left unmatched: 3. Germline values: CDR1 SQVTM, CDR2 ANQGSEA. The CDR3 is 12 residues long. The sequence came from a human donor in a cohort sampled during active COVID-19. Sequenced sample: peripheral blood. V gene TRBV29-1 combines with J gene TRBJ2-3; 10 nucleotides agree with TRBD2. The CDR3 nucleotides read TGCAGCGTAGCGGGAGGGCGGGATACGCAGTATTTT. This gives the protein CSVAGGRDTQYF.